The subject of this entry is one T cell receptor beta chain. Its antigen remains unknown. At one of its ends the junction is not consistent with the germline gene, which may arise from a read error. This entry belongs to a study of immune heterogeneity within non-small cell lung tumors. Study summary: Tumor histology was classified as squamous cell carcinoma in a few cases, non-squamous carcinoma in roughly nine and not otherwise specified in 1. Study results and caveats: Multiple tumor sites within a patient showed recurrence of identical dominant CDR3 beta clonotypes; site-unique high-frequency clones were present as well. Local T-cell clonality and local tumor mutational burden correlated moderately but significantly (R about 0.34).

Germline CDR1 is DFQATT and CDR2 is SNEGSKA (reference sequence). CDR3 size: 15 residues. The TCR beta CDR3 region underwent multiplex PCR amplification with 32 V and 13 J primers. TCRdb reanalysed the multiplex PCR reads using MiXCR and keeps one entry per CDR3 protein. The repertoire holds around 29,000 distinct CDR3 sequences, with 28% as singletons. For each sample, template was around 650 ng of bulk tumor genomic DNA. Every primary tumor yielded several biopsies, spaced far apart, that were taken during surgery. With untreated, newly diagnosed non-small cell lung cancer, the patients went on to undergo curative surgery. Everyone who gave samples had just been diagnosed with non-small cell lung cancer and was having surgery with curative intent.

Sequenced material: lung tumor tissue. This rearrangement joins TRBV20-1 to TRBJ2-4, with 12 bases fitting TRBD1. This clonotype originated in a man between 40 and 49 years old with non-small cell lung cancer. CDR3 nucleotide sequence: TGCAGTGCTAGCGGGACAGGGGGCGTCCAAAACATTCAGCACTTC. Encoded protein: CSASGTGGVQNIQHF.